This TCR beta chain was identified in a study of technical replicates of blood from a handful of donors. The V gene's germline CDR1 is PRHDT and CDR2 FYEKMQ (reference sequence). This CDR3 spans 13 amino acids. Trimming removed 2 bases from V and 8 bases from J, with 10 bases in between. Generated by immunoSEQ multiplex PCR, the TCRdb table keeps only in-frame clones and is missing some. The sample shows about 54,000 clones, 90% to 95% of them seen only once. This TCR derives from a human donor in good health. The chain is built from TRBV13 and TRBJ2-1; D not resolved. The source material was T cells isolated from PBMCs. CDR3 sequence reads: CASSLSLGDEQFF. The DNA of the CDR3 is TGTGCCAGCAGCTTATCTCTCGGAGATGAGCAGTTCTTC.